Sequencing of this TCR beta chain was carried out in a study of CD8+ T cells in alopecia areata. The CDR3 is 14 amino acids. Deletions cut 0 bases from V and 4 bases from J, with 10 bases between. Germline CDR1 reads SGHRS; CDR2 reads YFSETQ. Sequencing relied on a cDNA template that was reverse transcribed from extracted RNA. Method: immunoSEQ multiplex PCR; TCRdb's copy keeps in-frame clones and lacks some. The sample has about 150,000 clones; under 60% are singletons. The source is a human donor with alopecia areata. Sequences were derived from CD4+ T cells sorted from blood, sampled at week 0. The chain combines TRBV5-1 with TRBJ1-2, with D maybe TRBD1 (5 bases). The CDR3 spells CASSLAQGGYGYTF. CDR3 nucleotides: TGCGCCAGCAGCTTGGCCCAGGGCGGCTATGGCTACACCTTC.